Below are 4 T cell receptor beta chains sequenced from a single sample in a study of CD8+CD57+ T cells in acquired aplastic anemia. Patients who underwent sequencing had shown CD8+CD57+ cell expansion by flow cytometry. Both TCR beta VDJ combination and CDR3 sequence profiling were carried out. Genomic DNA was the template for this profiling. TCRdb processed the reads anew with MiXCR; each CDR3 protein has one entry. The sample lists 180,000 or so distinct CDR3 sequences; roughly half were seen once. The sequenced sample consisted of sorted CD4+, CD8+, or CD8+CD57+ T cells (not recorded which) from PBMCs. The receptor source for this set is a human donor with aplastic anemia.

The chain couples TRBV7-6 to TRBJ2-7; a possible D gene is TRBD2 (5 bases). CDR3 size: 16 residues. The V end was cut by 1 base, the J end by 0 bases, with 13 bases between. Germline CDR1 and CDR2: SGHVS and FNYEAQ. This CDR3 is CASSLGNEGLSYEQYF. The DNA for the CDR3 is TGTGCCAGCAGCTTAGGTAATGAGGGCCTCTCCTACGAGCAGTACTTC.

Notes on this clonotype: A much larger clone differs by one base, so this may be a read error. The chain recombines TRBV5-1 with TRBJ2-5; TRBD1 aligns across 7 bases. This CDR3 has 14 residues. V shed 4 bases and J 4 bases; nucleotides not matched to a gene: 7. CDR1 is SGHRS and CDR2 is YFSETQ in the germline V gene. The CDR3 DNA sequence: TGCGCCAGCAGCCCTACAGGGGTCCGAGAGACCCAGTACTTC. It yields the protein CASSPTGVRETQYF.

This chain connects TRBV27 to TRBJ1-1; maybe TRBD1 (6 bases). Trimming removed 8 bases from V and 0 bases from J, with 10 bases in between. CDR3 length: 13 residues. The germline V gene has CDR1 MNHEY and CDR2 SMNVEV (reference sequence). CDR3 bases: TGTGCCAGCTCCGGACAGTTGAACACTGAAGCTTTCTTT. Encoded protein: CASSGQLNTEAFF.

The genes are TRBV19 and TRBJ2-1; D gene unclear. The V end lost 1 base, the J end lost 1 base, and 11 bases lay between the germline ends. Germline V lookup: CDR1 LNHDA, CDR2 SQIVND (reference sequence). The CDR3 loop spans 16 amino acids. The CDR3 DNA reads TGTGCCAGTAGTATAGGTCTTAGGCTATCCTACAATGAGCAGTTCTTC. Translated: CASSIGLRLSYNEQFF.